This record looks at one T cell receptor (beta chain) sequence and its context. The data derive from a study of blood T cell repertoires in COVID-19. The assay was immunoSEQ multiplex PCR, and TCRdb's table has in-frame clones only and misses some. The table records almost 200,000 clones, roughly 90% of them present only once. In Cohort 3, a recovered donor had either two negative PCRs, clearance, or symptom resolution. The V and J ends lost 1 base and 5 bases respectively, with 24 bases between them. Germline V lookup: CDR1 MGHRA, CDR2 YSYEKL. CDR3 length: 19 residues. The TCR sequence derives from a woman younger than 35 who had recovered from COVID-19. The rearrangement joins TRBV4-1 to TRBJ1-5; possible D gene TRBD1, 5 bases. Input material: PBMCs or T cells enriched from blood (not recorded which). The CDR3 DNA sequence: TGCGCCAGCAGCCAAGTGTCCCAAAATGGGGGGAAGGGCGATCAGCCCCAGCATTTT. It encodes CASSQVSQNGGKGDQPQHF.